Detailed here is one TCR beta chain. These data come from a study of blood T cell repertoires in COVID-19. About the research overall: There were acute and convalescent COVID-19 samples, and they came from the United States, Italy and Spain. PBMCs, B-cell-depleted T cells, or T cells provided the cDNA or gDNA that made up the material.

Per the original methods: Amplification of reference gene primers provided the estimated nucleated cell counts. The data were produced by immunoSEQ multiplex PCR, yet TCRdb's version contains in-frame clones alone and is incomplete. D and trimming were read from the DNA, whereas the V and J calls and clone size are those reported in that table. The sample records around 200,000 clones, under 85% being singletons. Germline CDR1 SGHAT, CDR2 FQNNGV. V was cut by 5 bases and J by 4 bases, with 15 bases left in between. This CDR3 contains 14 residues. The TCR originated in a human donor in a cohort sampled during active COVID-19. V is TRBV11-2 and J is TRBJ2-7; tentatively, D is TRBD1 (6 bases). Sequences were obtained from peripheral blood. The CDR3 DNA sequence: TGTGCCAGCAGCACGGACAGTATCTCATACGAGCAGTACTTC. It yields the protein CASSTDSISYEQYF. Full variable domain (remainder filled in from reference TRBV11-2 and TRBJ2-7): EAGVAQSPRYKIIEKRQSVAFWCNPISGHATLYWYQQILGQGPKLLIQFQNNGVVDDSQLPKDRFSAERLKGVDSTLKIQPAKLEDSAVYLCASSTDSISYEQYFGPGTRLTVT.